The 21 T cell receptor beta chains reported below all come from one sample, sequenced in a study of T cell changes during pregnancy in multiple sclerosis. Sequenced by immunoSEQ multiplex PCR; TCRdb stores in-frame clones only, minus some. The sample includes 50,000 to 70,000 clones, 80% to 95% of them seen just once. This specimen was peripheral blood, taken in the first trimester of pregnancy. These receptors originate from a female donor with multiple sclerosis, enrolled in a pregnancy study.

The chain is built from TRBV9 and TRBJ1-2; 11 bases agree with TRBD1. The CDR3 runs 18 residues. Germline V CDR1 and CDR2: SGDLS, YYNGEE. V shed 0 bases, J shed 4 bases, and the junction held 11 bases outside the gene matches. The CDR3 is CASSVAPQGQGAVYGYTF. CDR3 coding DNA: TGTGCCAGCAGCGTAGCGCCCCAAGGACAGGGGGCAGTCTATGGCTACACCTTC.

This clone has just one count. The genes are TRBV7-6 and TRBJ1-2; D is perhaps TRBD1 (6 bases). Germline V gene data show CDR1 as SGHVS and CDR2 as FNYEAQ. V was pared by 5 bases and J by 5 bases, with 24 bases between. The CDR3 loop spans 17 amino acids. DNA for the CDR3: TGTGCCAGCAGCCCGTTTGGACAGAGCGAAGAAGGGTATGGCTACACCTTC. It yields the protein CASSPFGQSEEGYGYTF.

V is TRBV20-1 and J is TRBJ2-3; D unclear. V shed 6 bases and J shed 5 bases, with 9 bases lying between them. The CDR3 length is 11 residues. CDR1 and CDR2 (germline): DFQATT, SNEGSKA (reference sequence). Here the CDR3 DNA reads TGCAGTGCCCCCCCGAGAGATACGCAGTATTTT. This sequence encodes CSAPPRDTQYF.

The rearrangement uses TRBV6-5 and TRBJ2-5; TRBD2 is a possible D gene (5 bases). CDR1 is MNHEY and CDR2 is SVGAGI in the germline V gene. There are 13 residues in the CDR3. V lost 2 bases and J 5 bases, leaving 9 bases between the germline ends. DNA of the CDR3: TGTGCCAGCAGTTACAGCCGGGATGAGACCCAGTACTTC. Its protein product is CASSYSRDETQYF.

This chain joins TRBV20-1 and TRBJ2-7; D remains ambiguous. Trimming stripped 3 bases from V and 3 bases from J, with 6 bases between. The CDR3 is 11 residues long. Germline V gene data show CDR1 as DFQATT and CDR2 as SNEGSKA (reference sequence). This CDR3 is CSASNSYEQYF. For the CDR3, the DNA is TGCAGTGCTAGTAACAGCTACGAGCAGTACTTC.

The rearrangement links TRBV11-3 to TRBJ2-2; TRBD1 agrees at 8 bases. Trimming at V came to 2 bases and at J to 4 bases, leaving 3 bases not matched to a gene. The CDR3 totals 15 residues. CDR1 and CDR2 from the germline V gene are SGHNT and YENEEA. Here the CDR3 DNA reads TGTGCCAGCAGCTTACAGGGGGCGAGCACCGGGGAGCTGTTTTTT. Translated, it gives CASSLQGASTGELFF. Based on the CDR3 plus reference TRBV11-3 and TRBJ2-2, the full variable domain is EAGVVQSPRYKIIEKKQPVAFWCNPISGHNTLYWYLQNLGQGPELLIRYENEEAVDDSQLPKDRFSAERLKGVDSTLKIQPAELGDSAVYLCASSLQGASTGELFFGEGSRLTVL.

This clone was found a few times. This sequence joins TRBV5-1 and TRBJ1-5; D might be TRBD1 (5 bases). CDR1 is SGHRS, CDR2 YFSETQ, per germline. Trimming left V 0 bases short and J 4 bases short, with 11 bases between. The CDR3 is made up of 15 amino acids. For the CDR3, the DNA is TGCGCCAGCAGCTTGGAGGGGCAGGGAAATCAGCCCCAGCATTTT. Its translation: CASSLEGQGNQPQHF.

The chain employs TRBV19 and TRBJ1-5; D is ambiguous. Germline CDR1 is LNHDA and CDR2 is SQIVND (reference sequence). Trimming cost V 6 bases and J 6 bases, with 18 bases left between them. The CDR3 runs to 15 residues. The chain's CDR3 is CASRGAVGESQPQHF. The CDR3 nucleotides read TGTGCCAGTAGGGGAGCAGTAGGCGAAAGTCAGCCCCAGCATTTT.

V and J are TRBV27 and TRBJ2-7, with a tentative D call TRBD1 (5 bases). CDR1 is MNHEY, CDR2 SMNVEV, per germline (reference sequence). V shed 3 bases and J shed 3 bases, with 12 bases lying between them. The CDR3 runs 14 residues. The CDR3 reads CASSFQGSYYEQYF. Here the CDR3 DNA reads TGTGCCAGCAGTTTTCAGGGCAGCTACTACGAGCAGTACTTC.

The rearrangement links TRBV7-8 to TRBJ2-7; D unresolved. The germline gives CDR1 SGHVS, CDR2 FQNEAQ. The V end lost 3 bases, the J end lost 5 bases, and 5 bases lay between the germline ends. The CDR3 consists of 11 residues. The CDR3 protein is CASSFSNEQYF. The CDR3, as DNA: TGTGCCAGCAGCTTTTCCAACGAGCAGTACTTC. The entire variable domain, with the rest obtained from reference TRBV7-8 and TRBJ2-7, is as follows: GAGVSQSPRYKVAKRGQDVALRCDPISGHVSLFWYQQALGQGPEFLTYFQNEAQLDKSGLPSDRFFAERPEGSVSTLKIQRTQQEDSAVYLCASSFSNEQYFGPGTRLTVT.

The chain has TRBV12-5 and TRBJ1-2; D not resolved. CDR1 is LGHNT, CDR2 FRNRAP, per germline. Trimming shortened V by 3 bases and J by 5 bases, and 16 bases separated the two germline ends. The CDR3 loop spans 15 amino acids. The DNA for the CDR3 is TGTGCTAGTGGTTTTCAAAAGCGGGCAGGTTATGGCTACACCTTC. The encoded protein is CASGFQKRAGYGYTF.

This chain joins TRBV5-1 and TRBJ1-2, with 7 bases matching TRBD1. This CDR3 spans 15 amino acids. The germline gives CDR1 SGHRS, CDR2 YFSETQ. Trimming took 4 bases from V and 4 from J; bases not matched to a gene: 10. CDR3 loop: CASSGGQLQSYGYTF. Written as DNA, the CDR3 is TGCGCCAGCAGCGGGGGACAGCTCCAAAGCTATGGCTACACCTTC.

The CDR3 sequence: CASSPGTGVENNEQFF. As DNA, the CDR3 is TGTGCCAGCAGCCCAGGGACAGGGGTCGAAAACAATGAGCAGTTCTTC. The chain couples TRBV5-6 to TRBJ2-1, with 10 bases matching TRBD1. V dropped 4 bases and J dropped 5; count of bases not matched to a gene: 9. CDR1 and CDR2 (germline): SGHDT, YYEEEE. This CDR3 has 16 residues.

The rearrangement links TRBV6-6 to TRBJ2-6; the D gene is possibly TRBD1 (5 bases). V gave up 5 bases and J gave up 2 bases, with 10 bases separating them. CDR1 and CDR2 from the germline V gene are MNHNY and SVGAGI (reference sequence). This CDR3 is 15 amino acids long. In nucleotides, the CDR3 is TGTGCCAGCAGTCCGGAAGGGGCTGGGGCCAACGTCCTGACTTTC. Translation gives CASSPEGAGANVLTF.

The rearrangement joins TRBV7-9 to TRBJ1-1; maybe TRBD1 (5 bases). Germline CDR1 reads SEHNR; CDR2 reads FQNEAQ (reference sequence). V was pared by 3 bases and J by 1 base, with 12 bases between. The CDR3 consists of 15 residues. The CDR3 nucleotides read TGTGCCAGCAGCTTGCGGGGCCTAACGAACACTGAAGCTTTCTTT. Protein sequence: CASSLRGLTNTEAFF.

V is TRBV7-8 and J is TRBJ1-2; tentative D call: TRBD1 (5 bases). The germline CDR1 and CDR2 sequences are SGHVS and FQNEAQ. CDR3 length equals 11 residues. Trimming cost V 3 bases and J 7 bases, with 6 bases left between them. The CDR3 protein is CASSLGGGYTF. The CDR3 bases are TGTGCCAGCAGCTTGGGGGGTGGCTACACCTTC. The full variable domain, in which reference TRBV7-8 and TRBJ1-2 provide the parts outside the CDR3, is GAGVSQSPRYKVAKRGQDVALRCDPISGHVSLFWYQQALGQGPEFLTYFQNEAQLDKSGLPSDRFFAERPEGSVSTLKIQRTQQEDSAVYLCASSLGGGYTFGSGTRLTVV.

The chain couples TRBV19 to TRBJ1-5; no clear D gene. This CDR3 has 13 residues. Germline assignment: CDR1 LNHDA and CDR2 SQIVND (reference sequence). The V and J ends lost 8 bases and 5 bases respectively, with 13 bases between them. The CDR3 reads CASGSGDYQPQHF. CDR3 nucleotide sequence: TGTGCCAGTGGGTCCGGGGATTATCAGCCCCAGCATTTT.

This clone was seen once. This rearrangement joins TRBV14 to TRBJ1-2, with 8 bases that match TRBD1. Looked up from germline, CDR1 is SGHDN and CDR2 is FVKESK. The CDR3 has 16 residues. With 0 bases clipped from V and 7 bases from J, the junction kept 10 bases outside the gene matches. The CDR3 nucleotides are TGTGCCAGCAGCCAAGAGCTACAGGGGGGTCAGGGTGGCTACACCTTC. Its translation is CASSQELQGGQGGYTF.

The CDR3 region is CASSAPDRVGYTF. The CDR3 region has the DNA TGTGCCAGCAGCGCACCCGACAGGGTTGGCTACACCTTC. This chain connects TRBV9 to TRBJ1-2, with 7 bases lining up with TRBD1. The CDR3 runs to 13 residues. Germline lookup yields CDR1 SGDLS and CDR2 YYNGEE. V was pared by 3 bases and J by 7 bases, with 6 bases of the junction left unmatched.

A note on this clone: This specimen includes other DNA sequences encoding the same CDR3. J is TRBJ2-2 and V is TRBV6-4; D might be TRBD2 (5 bases). Trimming stripped 0 bases from V and 6 bases from J, with 5 bases between. This CDR3 region has 13 residues. Germline V CDR1 and CDR2: MRHNA, SNTAGT. CDR3 DNA: TGTGCCAGCAGTGACTCTAGCGCCGGGGAGCTGTTTTTT. It codes for CASSDSSAGELFF.

Here the CDR3 reads CASSYRTGSSGNTIYF. Here the CDR3 DNA reads TGTGCCAGCAGTTACAGGACAGGGAGCTCTGGAAACACCATATATTTT. The V and J genes are TRBV6-5 and TRBJ1-3; 8 bases fit TRBD1. V dropped 2 bases and J dropped 0; count of bases not matched to a gene: 3. Germline V gene lookup returns CDR1 MNHEY and CDR2 SVGAGI. The CDR3 has 16 amino acids.